This TCR beta chain was documented in a study of shared clonotypes between healthy human individuals. The CDR3 consists of 15 residues. Trimming took off 4 bases at V and 2 bases at J, with 16 bases between the two ends. Germline loops: CDR1 SGDLS, CDR2 YYNGEE. Sequencing used immunoSEQ multiplex PCR; TCRdb keeps in-frame clones, though not all of them. The data hold approximately 2,000,000 clones, with less than 95% observed a single time. This TCR derives from a man aged 18 to 29 in good health. Some clones in this sample may be carry-over from other donors' samples. J is TRBJ2-7 and V is TRBV9, with D unresolved. The sample was naive CD4+ T cells from PBMCs. This sample's subset: CD45RA+ positively selected. CDR3: CASSTVRHPTYEQYF. CDR3 in DNA: TGTGCCAGCAGCACCGTGCGACACCCCACCTACGAGCAGTACTTC.